This T cell receptor beta chain was sequenced for a study of blood T cell repertoires in COVID-19. Produced via immunoSEQ multiplex PCR; TCRdb's table is partial and in-frame only. The sample gives around 250,000 clones, around 89% of which show up once; 0.95% to 1.5% is in the top ten. Each participant's cohort was designated according to participant-reported clinical history. The TCR comes from a woman aged 40 to 50 with acute COVID-19. The sample comprised PBMCs or T cells enriched from blood (not recorded which).

The CDR3 here is CASSSTREMNTEAFF. For the CDR3, the DNA is TGCGCCAGCAGCTCAACACGGGAAATGAACACTGAAGCTTTCTTT. The V call is TRBV5-1, the J call TRBJ1-1; D gene ambiguous. The germline CDR1 and CDR2 sequences are SGHRS and YFSETQ. There are 15 residues in the CDR3. Trimming shortened V by 3 bases and J by 0 bases, and 12 bases separated the two germline ends.